These 10 T cell receptor beta chains originate from one sample sequenced in a study of T cell responses to AZD1222 COVID-19 vaccine. Sequenced by immunoSEQ multiplex PCR; TCRdb stores in-frame clones only, minus some. The sample has 100,000 to 150,000 clones; roughly 90% are singletons. The sample was peripheral blood, taken on day 0 of AZD1222 vaccination. These receptors all stem from an adult in good health.

V and J are TRBV5-8 and TRBJ1-5; 7 bases are a match to TRBD1. Germline V gives CDR1 SGHTS, CDR2 YDEGEE. CDR3 length: 15 amino acids. V dropped 4 bases and J dropped 6; count of bases not matched to a gene: 10. The CDR3 sequence is CASSLYAGGGQPQHF. CDR3 nucleotides: TGTGCCAGCAGCCTATATGCAGGGGGGGGTCAGCCCCAGCATTTT.

This clone turned up a few times. This sequence joins TRBV7-2 and TRBJ2-7, with 14 bases lining up with TRBD2. V dropped 5 bases and J dropped 5; count of bases not matched to a gene: 5. The CDR3 is 15 amino acids. Germline V lookup: CDR1 SGHTA, CDR2 FQGNSA. In DNA, the CDR3 is TGTGCCAGCAGCGTCGGGACTAGCGGGGGAAACGAGCAGTACTTC. Protein sequence: CASSVGTSGGNEQYF.

The chain carries TRBV7-9 and TRBJ2-7; 9 bases line up with TRBD1. V gave up 5 bases and J gave up 6 bases; unmatched junction bases: 5. Germline V gives CDR1 SEHNR, CDR2 FQNEAQ (reference sequence). CDR3 length: 13 amino acids. The CDR3 DNA reads as TGTGCCAGCAGCGCAAACAGGGGGCCCGAGCAGTACTTC. Protein: CASSANRGPEQYF.

The gene calls are TRBV25-1 and TRBJ1-1; D is unresolved. The length of the CDR3 is 14 residues. CDR1 is MGHDK and CDR2 is SYGVNS in the germline V gene. Trimming shortened V by 3 bases and J by 1 base, and 9 bases separated the two germline ends. The CDR3 here is CASSELAGNTEAFF. For the CDR3, the DNA is TGTGCCAGCAGTGAGTTAGCGGGGAACACTGAAGCTTTCTTT.

J is TRBJ1-4 and V is TRBV2, with a weak D call TRBD1 (5 bases). CDR3 size: 13 residues. Germline V gene lookup returns CDR1 SNHLY and CDR2 FYNNEI. Deletions cut 8 bases from V and 5 bases from J, with 12 bases between. CDR3: CASLGTGNEKLFF. In DNA, the CDR3 is TGTGCCAGCCTCGGGACGGGCAATGAAAAACTGTTTTTT.

The CDR3 sequence is CASSLRGAARNTIYF. The CDR3 coding sequence is TGTGCCAGCAGCTTGCGGGGGGCTGCTAGAAACACCATATATTTT. This chain connects TRBV5-6 to TRBJ1-3; TRBD1 is a possible D gene (6 bases). With 1 base removed from V and 5 bases from J, the gap between germline ends came to 13 bases. The CDR3 runs to 15 residues. Germline CDR1 and CDR2: SGHDT and YYEEEE.

This clone was seen once. The chain links TRBV6-2 or TRBV6-3 to TRBJ1-5, with 8 bases identical to TRBD1. In germline, CDR1 is MNHEY, CDR2 SVGEGT. CDR3 length: 15 residues. V lost 2 bases to trimming and J lost 3 bases; unmatched junction nucleotides: 3. The CDR3 region has the DNA TGTGCCAGCAGTTACCGGACAGGGCCCAATCAGCCCCAGCATTTT. It is translated as CASSYRTGPNQPQHF.

The chain joins TRBV6-1 to TRBJ1-5; unclear D gene. Trimming stripped 1 base from V and 1 base from J, with 11 bases between. In germline, CDR1 is MNHNS, CDR2 SASEGT. The CDR3 consists of 16 residues. CDR3: CASSEDTAGSNQPQHF. CDR3 nucleotide sequence: TGTGCCAGCAGTGAAGATACGGCGGGGAGCAATCAGCCCCAGCATTTT.

The rearrangement uses TRBV5-6 and TRBJ2-2; possible D gene TRBD1, 6 bases. The V gene's germline CDR1 is SGHDT and CDR2 YYEEEE. The V end lost 1 base, the J end lost 10 bases, and 17 bases lay between the germline ends. The CDR3 runs to 15 residues. For the CDR3, the DNA is TGTGCCAGCAGCTTGAGGCAGGGGACACCGAAGGAGCTGTTTTTT. This translates into CASSLRQGTPKELFF.

The CDR3 nucleotides read TGTGCCTGGAGTAGGTCCGGAAACACCATATATTTT. Encoded protein: CAWSRSGNTIYF. The chain employs TRBV30 and TRBJ1-3; D not certain. The CDR3 covers 12 residues. The germline V and J ends were trimmed by 2 bases and 4 bases, with 6 bases remaining between them. CDR1 is GTSNPN and CDR2 is SVGIG in the germline V gene (reference sequence).